Sequencing of this T cell receptor (beta chain) was carried out in a study of T cells in Graves' hyperthyroidism and ophthalmopathy. Study-level results: Prediction of ophthalmopathy progression came a median 6.5 months pre-onset.

On this clonotype: What it binds is unknown.

Germline assignment: CDR1 SNHLY and CDR2 FYNNEI. V gave up 7 bases and J gave up 0 bases, with 12 bases separating them. The CDR3 runs 15 residues. Template material for amplifying TCR beta CDR3 regions consisted of RNA transcripts. First-round RT-PCR targeting the TCR CDR3 was performed with the HTBI primer set. Each CDR3 protein is one row after TCRdb ran MiXCR on the multiplex PCR reads. The repertoire consists of about 510,000 distinct CDR3 sequences, with approximately 48% occurring once and the leading ten covering around two fifths. The sample consisted of peripheral blood or thyroid tissue (not recorded which). This sequence joins TRBV2 and TRBJ2-2; D may be TRBD1 or TRBD2 (5 bases each). The clonotype comes from an adult woman with Graves' disease, either hyperthyroidism or ophthalmopathy (not recorded which). The CDR3: CASTEQGANTGELFF. CDR3 nucleotides: TGTGCCAGCACCGAGCAGGGAGCGAACACCGGGGAGCTGTTTTTT. The variable domain in full, with the rest retrieved from reference TRBV2 and TRBJ2-2, is EPEVTQTPSHQVTQMGQEVILRCVPISNHLYFYWYRQILGQKVEFLVSFYNNEISEKSEIFDDQFSVERPDGSNFTLKIRSTKLEDSAMYFCASTEQGANTGELFFGEGSRLTVL.